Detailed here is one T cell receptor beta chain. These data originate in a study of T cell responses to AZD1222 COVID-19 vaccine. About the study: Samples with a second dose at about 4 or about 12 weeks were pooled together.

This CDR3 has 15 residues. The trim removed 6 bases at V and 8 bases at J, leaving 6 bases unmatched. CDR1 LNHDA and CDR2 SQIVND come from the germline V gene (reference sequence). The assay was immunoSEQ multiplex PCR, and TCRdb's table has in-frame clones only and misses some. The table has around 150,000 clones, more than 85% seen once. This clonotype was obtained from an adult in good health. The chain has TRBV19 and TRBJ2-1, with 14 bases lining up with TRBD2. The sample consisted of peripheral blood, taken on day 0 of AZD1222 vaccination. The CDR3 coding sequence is TGTGCCAGTAGCCATGGGACTAGCGGGAGTGATGAGCAGTTCTTC. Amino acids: CASSHGTSGSDEQFF.